The 14 T cell receptor beta chains in this list originate from one sample, sequenced in a study of monozygotic twins with inflammatory bowel disease. Following a re-call of the 5' RACE reads, TCRdb has one entry per CDR3 protein and lacks DNA. The sample has fewer than 350,000 distinct CDR3 sequences. The sequenced material came from blood. The origin of the receptors is a human donor with ulcerative colitis or Crohn's disease, or a healthy co-twin of an affected twin (not recorded which).

The chain has TRBV28 and TRBJ2-7; TCRdb reports TRBD1, a call that lacks DNA to check it against. Germline V gene sequence: CDR1 MDHEN, CDR2 SYDVKM. This CDR3 comprises 15 residues. The CDR3 here is CASSLNRGTSGEQYF.

This chain uses TRBV7-3 with TRBJ2-5; TCRdb designates TRBD1, a call that cannot be tested without DNA. The CDR3 totals 13 residues. Germline loops: CDR1 SGHTA, CDR2 FQGTGA. Here the CDR3 reads CASSLQGKETQYF.

The chain employs TRBV5-4 and TRBJ1-1; without DNA, the TCRdb call of TRBD1 cannot be checked. The CDR3 is 15 amino acids. Germline V gives CDR1 SGHNT, CDR2 YYREEE (reference sequence). This chain's CDR3 is CASSLGTGVGTEAFF.

The rearrangement uses TRBV6-1 and TRBJ1-1. This CDR3 contains 15 residues. Germline loops: CDR1 MNHNS, CDR2 SASEGT. The CDR3 loop reads CASSELGYLNTEAFF.

The genes are TRBV30 and TRBJ2-1; no DNA is available, so the TRBD1 call from TCRdb remains unchecked. Looked up from germline, CDR1 is GTSNPN and CDR2 is SVGIG (reference sequence). This CDR3 region has 14 residues. CDR3 residues: CAWSAGRPLNEQFF.

This sequence joins TRBV5-4 and TRBJ2-1; the D gene TCRdb calls, TRBD2, cannot be checked with no DNA. CDR1 and CDR2 from the germline V gene are SGHNT and YYREEE (reference sequence). This CDR3 has 15 amino acids. CDR3 loop: CASSLASTSDDEQFF.

This rearrangement joins TRBV12-3 or TRBV12-4 to TRBJ2-3. CDR3 size: 13 residues. CDR3 sequence: CASRRGSTDTQYF.

The rearrangement uses TRBV7-8 and TRBJ2-5; TCRdb calls TRBD1, which cannot be checked without DNA. The CDR3 totals 15 residues. From germline, CDR1 is SGHVS and CDR2 FQNEAQ. The CDR3 loop reads CASSPLGVFEETQYF.

The chain has TRBV29-1 and TRBJ1-1. This CDR3 is built from 15 residues. Germline CDR1 SQVTM, CDR2 ANQGSEA. CDR3 in amino acids: CSVDFVGMGNTEAFF.

This rearrangement joins TRBV3-1 to TRBJ2-5; lacking DNA, the TRBD1 call made by TCRdb goes unchecked. The germline V gene encodes CDR1 LGHDT and CDR2 YNNKEL (reference sequence). The CDR3 has 14 residues. The CDR3 sequence is CASSPEAPGETQYF.

The chain joins TRBV20-1 to TRBJ1-5. CDR1 and CDR2 (germline): DFQATT, SNEGSKA (reference sequence). The CDR3 is made up of 15 amino acids. This chain's CDR3 is CSASSLLGYDQPQHF.

This chain's CDR3 is CSVELRGAVEQYF. The chain carries TRBV29-1 and TRBJ2-7; the D call from TCRdb, TRBD1, cannot be confirmed without DNA. CDR1 is SQVTM and CDR2 is ANQGSEA in the germline V gene. CDR3 length: 13 residues.

V is TRBV11-2 and J is TRBJ2-1; TCRdb designates TRBD2, a call that cannot be tested without DNA. The CDR3 consists of 18 residues. Germline CDR1 SGHAT, CDR2 FQNNGV. The CDR3 region is CASSLPLLQDSSYNEQFF.

The J gene is TRBJ2-3, the V gene TRBV20-1; TCRdb lists TRBD2, though no DNA is available to test this call. This CDR3 spans 15 amino acids. Germline V CDR1 and CDR2: DFQATT, SNEGSKA (reference sequence). The CDR3 sequence is CSASVPLGGTDTQYF.